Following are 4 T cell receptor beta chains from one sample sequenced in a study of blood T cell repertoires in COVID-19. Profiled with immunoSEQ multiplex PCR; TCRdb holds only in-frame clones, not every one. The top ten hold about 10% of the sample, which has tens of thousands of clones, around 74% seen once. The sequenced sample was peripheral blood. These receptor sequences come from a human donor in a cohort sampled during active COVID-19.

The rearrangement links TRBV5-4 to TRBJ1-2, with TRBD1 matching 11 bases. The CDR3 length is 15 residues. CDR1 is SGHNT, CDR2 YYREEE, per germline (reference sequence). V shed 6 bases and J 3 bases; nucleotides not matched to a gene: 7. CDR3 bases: TGTGCCAGCACCGCCGGGACAGGGGGATACTATGGCTACACCTTC. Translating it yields CASTAGTGGYYGYTF. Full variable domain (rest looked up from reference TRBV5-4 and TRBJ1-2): ETGVTQSPTHLIKTRGQQVTLRCSSQSGHNTVSWYQQALGQGPQFIFQYYREEENGRGNFPPRFSGLQFPNYSSELNVNALELDDSALYLCASTAGTGGYYGYTFGSGTRLTVV.

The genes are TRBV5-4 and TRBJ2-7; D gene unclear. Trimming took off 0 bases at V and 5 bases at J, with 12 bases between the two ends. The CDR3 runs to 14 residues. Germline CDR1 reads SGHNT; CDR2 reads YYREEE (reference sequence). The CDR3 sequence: CASSLVFGSHEQYF. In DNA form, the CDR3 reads TGTGCCAGCAGCTTGGTCTTCGGGTCCCACGAGCAGTACTTC.

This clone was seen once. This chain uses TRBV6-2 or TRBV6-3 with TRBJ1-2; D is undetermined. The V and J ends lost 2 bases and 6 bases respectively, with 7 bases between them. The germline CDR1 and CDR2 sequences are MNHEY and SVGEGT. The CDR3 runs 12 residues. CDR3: CASSYREDGYTF. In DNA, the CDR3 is TGTGCCAGCAGTTACCGCGAAGATGGCTACACCTTC.

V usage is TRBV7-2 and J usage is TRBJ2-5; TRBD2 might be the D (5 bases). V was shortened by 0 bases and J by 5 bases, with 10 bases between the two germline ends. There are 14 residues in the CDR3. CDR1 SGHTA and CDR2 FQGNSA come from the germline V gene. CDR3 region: CASSLAAWRETQYF. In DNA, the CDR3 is TGTGCCAGCAGCTTAGCCGCATGGAGGGAGACCCAGTACTTC.